This T cell receptor beta chain was captured in a study of cytomegalovirus exposure and HLA in healthy donors. In the study overall: An early data release held tens of millions of unique TCRs from HLA-typed donors.

Of note for this clone: Its target is not known.

CDR1 LGHNA and CDR2 YSLEER come from the germline V gene. V shed 8 bases and J 7 bases; nucleotides not matched to a gene: 4. The CDR3 has 12 residues. Findings and limits, study-wide: In vitro assays verified that a few CMV-associated chains recognized CMV antigens specifically.

Primers for the PCR totalled 60 Vbeta and 13 Jbeta. Measured with immunoSEQ multiplex PCR; TCRdb has only the in-frame clones, and not every one. The table has some 150,000 clones, 65% to 90% seen once. Those who donated were healthy bone marrow donors. The source material was PBMCs. The source of this sequence is a woman between 50 and 59 years old in good health and CMV-seropositive. The genes are TRBV4-3 and TRBJ2-1; 8 bases align to TRBD2. CDR3: CASSGGGNEQFF. The CDR3 DNA reads as TGCGCCAGCTCCGGGGGGGGGAATGAGCAGTTCTTC.